This entry lists 15 T cell receptor beta chains sequenced from one sample in a study of blood T cell repertoires in COVID-19. Here immunoSEQ multiplex PCR was the method, and the copy in TCRdb shows in-frame clones only, minus some. The profile covers about 310,000 clones, with roughly 84% appearing a single time and 1% taken by the ten largest. Sequences were obtained from peripheral blood. The receptors here all came from a man between 45 and 60 years old with active or convalescent COVID-19.

This clone was picked up one time. V is TRBV7-2 and J is TRBJ2-7, with TRBD2 matching over 9 bases. Losses at the gene ends were 3 bases for V and 0 bases for J; bases not matched to a gene: 3. The CDR3 has 15 residues. Germline V lookup: CDR1 SGHTA, CDR2 FQGNSA. CDR3 nucleotide sequence: TGTGCCAGCAGCTTTCGTAGCGGGAGCTCCTACGAGCAGTACTTC. It yields the protein CASSFRSGSSYEQYF.

The CDR3 reads CASSPRGDGPYEQYF. The CDR3 DNA sequence: TGTGCCAGCAGCCCACGGGGGGACGGACCCTACGAGCAGTACTTC. The chain links TRBV7-9 to TRBJ2-7; 7 bases are shared with TRBD2. Germline V gene sequence: CDR1 SEHNR, CDR2 FQNEAQ (reference sequence). J gave up 2 bases and V 5 bases, and 9 bases lay outside the gene matches. This CDR3 has 15 residues.

The chain couples TRBV5-1 to TRBJ1-1; D is unclear. V lost 0 bases to trimming and J lost 6 bases, with 3 bases between them. Germline CDR1 and CDR2: SGHRS and YFSETQ. There are 11 residues in the CDR3. In nucleotides, the CDR3 is TGCGCCAGCAGCTTGGGGCCTGAAGCTTTCTTT. Protein: CASSLGPEAFF.

The V call is TRBV4-3, the J call TRBJ1-2; TRBD1 matches 7 bases. Germline V gene sequence: CDR1 LGHNA, CDR2 YSLEER. V lost 3 bases and J lost 7; bases outside the gene matches: 11. There are 15 residues in the CDR3. The CDR3 is CASSHPLRGQGGYTF. DNA for the CDR3: TGCGCCAGCAGCCATCCGTTAAGGGGGCAAGGTGGCTACACCTTC.

The gene calls are TRBV19 and TRBJ1-1, with 10 bases matching TRBD1. The V and J ends lost 5 bases and 5 bases, in that order; junction bases with no gene match: 11. The germline CDR1 and CDR2 sequences are LNHDA and SQIVND (reference sequence). This CDR3 is 16 amino acids long. The CDR3 region is CASSFDRGPLGTEAFF. CDR3 DNA: TGTGCCAGTAGTTTCGACAGGGGGCCTTTGGGGACTGAAGCTTTCTTT.

The chain carries TRBV5-1 and TRBJ2-7; D unresolved. Trimming took 2 bases from V and 6 from J, leaving 6 bases between them. Looked up from germline, CDR1 is SGHRS and CDR2 is YFSETQ. There are 11 residues in the CDR3. The CDR3, as DNA: TGCGCCAGCAGCTTATCCAGCGAGCAGTACTTC. Translating it yields CASSLSSEQYF. The full variable domain, its missing parts supplied by reference TRBV5-1 and TRBJ2-7, is KAGVTQTPRYLIKTRGQQVTLSCSPISGHRSVSWYQQTPGQGLQFLFEYFSETQRNKGNFPGRFSGRQFSNSRSEMNVSTLELGDSALYLCASSLSSEQYFGPGTRLTVT.

This chain connects TRBV27 to TRBJ1-1; D is undetermined. Trimming stripped 5 bases from V and 2 bases from J, with 12 bases between. From germline, CDR1 is MNHEY and CDR2 SMNVEV (reference sequence). The CDR3 runs to 14 residues. CDR3 coding DNA: TGTGCCAGCAGTCTCTACCCGGGAAACACTGAAGCTTTCTTT. Protein sequence: CASSLYPGNTEAFF.

The V gene is TRBV28, the J gene TRBJ2-7; possible D gene TRBD2, 6 bases. CDR3 length: 13 residues. V lost 6 bases, J lost 4 bases, and 13 bases lay in between. CDR1 is MDHEN and CDR2 is SYDVKM in the germline V gene. CDR3 DNA sequence: TGTGCCAGCAGCCTGGGAGGACAATACGAGCAGTACTTC. It codes for CASSLGGQYEQYF. Full variable domain (outside the CDR3, taken from reference TRBV28 and TRBJ2-7): DVKVTQSSRYLVKRTGEKVFLECVQDMDHENMFWYRQDPGLGLRLIYFSYDVKMKEKGDIPEGYSVSREKKERFSLILESASTNQTSMYLCASSLGGQYEQYFGPGTRLTVT.

The rearrangement links TRBV11-2 to TRBJ2-5; 8 nucleotides line up with TRBD2. The CDR3 sequence is 16 residues long. The V and J ends lost 1 base and 2 bases, in that order; junction bases with no gene match: 6. Germline values: CDR1 SGHAT, CDR2 FQNNGV. The CDR3: CASSLGAGGTQETQYF. Written as DNA, the CDR3 is TGTGCCAGCAGCTTAGGGGCGGGGGGCACGCAAGAGACCCAGTACTTC.

The table lists this clone with a few counts. The chain couples TRBV18 to TRBJ2-7; the match to TRBD1 covers 12 bases. Germline CDR1 reads KGHSH; CDR2 reads LQKENI. The CDR3 extends over 16 amino acids. J lost 5 bases, V lost 6 bases, and 11 bases had no gene match. CDR3 in DNA: TGTGCCAGCTCTATACAGACCGGGACAGGGGGCGACGAGCAGTACTTC. Its protein is CASSIQTGTGGDEQYF.

This clone was seen at least ten times. The V gene is TRBV5-1, the J gene TRBJ1-4, with a weak D call TRBD1 (6 bases). The V end was cut by 6 bases, the J end by 0 bases, with 9 bases between. This CDR3 is 14 amino acids long. Germline V CDR1 and CDR2: SGHRS, YFSETQ. The CDR3 loop is CASKRTATNEKLFF. The CDR3 nucleotides read TGCGCCAGCAAAAGGACAGCAACTAATGAAAAACTGTTTTTT.

The gene calls are TRBV5-1 and TRBJ2-2, with 8 positions matching TRBD1. With V trimmed by 2 bases and J by 5 bases, 8 bases remained unmatched. The CDR3 is 16 amino acids. Germline CDR1 SGHRS, CDR2 YFSETQ. The CDR3 loop reads CASSFSGGAMTGELFF. CDR3 sequence (DNA): TGCGCCAGCAGCTTTTCAGGGGGCGCGATGACCGGGGAGCTGTTTTTT.

V gene TRBV5-4 combines with J gene TRBJ2-1, with TRBD1 matching 7 bases. In germline, CDR1 is SGHNT, CDR2 YYREEE (reference sequence). The ends lost 0 bases at V and 0 bases at J; junction bases unmatched: 6. This CDR3 is 17 amino acids long. The CDR3 loop is CASSLGDRARSYNEQFF. The CDR3 DNA reads TGTGCCAGCAGCTTGGGTGACAGGGCGCGCTCCTACAATGAGCAGTTCTTC.

The chain has TRBV27 and TRBJ2-7; 10 bases fit TRBD2. Germline V gives CDR1 MNHEY, CDR2 SMNVEV (reference sequence). The CDR3 covers 15 residues. J lost 3 bases, V lost 4 bases, and 6 bases had no gene match. CDR3 loop: CASSSSSGGVYEQYF. The DNA of the CDR3 is TGTGCCAGCAGTTCCTCTAGCGGGGGAGTCTACGAGCAGTACTTC.

This chain joins TRBV28 and TRBJ2-7, with TRBD1 identical over 8 bases. Unmatched junction bases numbered 9, after V lost 3 bases and J lost 5 bases. The germline V gene has CDR1 MDHEN and CDR2 SYDVKM. The CDR3 runs to 15 residues. CDR3 region: CASSFFSTGADEQYF. The DNA for the CDR3 is TGTGCCAGCAGTTTTTTTTCGACAGGGGCAGACGAGCAGTACTTC.